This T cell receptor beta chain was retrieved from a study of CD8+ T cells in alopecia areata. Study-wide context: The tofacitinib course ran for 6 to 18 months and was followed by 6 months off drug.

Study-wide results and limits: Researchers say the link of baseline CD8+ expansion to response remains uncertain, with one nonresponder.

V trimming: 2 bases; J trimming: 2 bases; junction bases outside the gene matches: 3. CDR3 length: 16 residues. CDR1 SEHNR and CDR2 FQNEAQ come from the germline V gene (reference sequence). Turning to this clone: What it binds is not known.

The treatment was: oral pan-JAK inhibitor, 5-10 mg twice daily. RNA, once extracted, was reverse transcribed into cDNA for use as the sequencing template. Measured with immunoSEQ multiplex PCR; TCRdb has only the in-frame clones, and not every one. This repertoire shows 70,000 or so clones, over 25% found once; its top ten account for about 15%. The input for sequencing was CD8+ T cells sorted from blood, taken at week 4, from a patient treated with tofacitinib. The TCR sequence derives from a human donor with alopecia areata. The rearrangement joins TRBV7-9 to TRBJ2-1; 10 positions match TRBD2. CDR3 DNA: TGTGCCAGCAGCTTACGGCTAGCGGGAGCCTACAATGAGCAGTTCTTC. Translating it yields CASSLRLAGAYNEQFF.